Below, 5 T cell receptor beta chains from the same sample are listed, as sequenced in a study of CD8 T cells in ankylosing spondylitis. MiXCR, applied by TCRdb to the 5' RACE reads, yields one record per CDR3 protein. The sample has 210,000 or so distinct CDR3 sequences; 8.2% are singletons. Source material: blood, either unsorted or a sorted T cell fraction (not recorded which). These receptor sequences come from a female donor with ankylosing spondylitis or in good health (not recorded which).

This clonotype occurred many times. The chain is built from TRBV30 and TRBJ2-7; a weak D match, TRBD2 (6 bases). Germline-derived CDR1 and CDR2 are GTSNPN and SVGIG (reference sequence). The V end lost 1 base, the J end lost 4 bases, and 14 bases lay between the germline ends. The CDR3 consists of 14 residues. The CDR3: CAWSGLVDGYEQYF. The CDR3 nucleotides are TGTGCCTGGAGTGGACTAGTTGACGGGTACGAGCAGTACTTC.

This clonotype was picked up many times. The chain is built from TRBV20-1 and TRBJ2-4; 8 bases map to TRBD1. With V trimmed by 2 bases and J by 3 bases, 12 bases remained unmatched. This CDR3 has 17 amino acids. Per the germline V gene, CDR1 is DFQATT and CDR2 is SNEGSKA (reference sequence). CDR3 protein: CSARRLGRGQDKNIQYF. In DNA form, the CDR3 reads TGCAGTGCTAGACGCCTGGGCAGGGGGCAGGACAAAAACATTCAGTACTTC.

This clonotype was recorded at least ten times. The rearrangement joins TRBV7-9 to TRBJ2-1; the match to TRBD2 covers 7 bases. Germline lookup yields CDR1 SEHNR and CDR2 FQNEAQ (reference sequence). V shed 3 bases, J shed 3 bases, and the junction held 8 bases outside the gene matches. The CDR3 consists of 16 residues. Written as DNA, the CDR3 is TGTGCCAGCAGCTTCGCCCTGGGCGGGAGCTACAATGAGCAGTTCTTC. Translation gives CASSFALGGSYNEQFF.

This clonotype occurred many times. The chain couples TRBV28 to TRBJ2-4, with a tentative D call TRBD1 (6 bases). Trimming pared 8 bases from V and 1 base from J, leaving 9 bases between. The germline gives CDR1 MDHEN, CDR2 SYDVKM. This CDR3 contains 13 residues. This CDR3 is CASQGRAKNIQYF. CDR3 nucleotides: TGTGCCAGCCAGGGGCGGGCCAAAAACATTCAGTACTTC.

This clonotype has a count of ten or more. The V and J genes are TRBV20-1 and TRBJ1-1; possibly TRBD1 for D (6 bases). The ends were cut back, 1 base at V and 3 bases at J, with 15 bases in the middle. The CDR3 covers 15 residues. CDR1 is DFQATT, CDR2 SNEGSKA, per germline (reference sequence). The CDR3 loop reads CSARVGGLGDTEAFF. The CDR3 nucleotides are TGCAGTGCTAGAGTCGGGGGGCTAGGGGACACTGAAGCTTTCTTT.